This T cell receptor (beta chain) was recovered during a study of memory B cells and T cells in multiple sclerosis. Sequencing used immunoSEQ multiplex PCR; TCRdb keeps in-frame clones, though not all of them. The table includes 8,000 or so clones, around 58% detected once. Germline V gene sequence: CDR1 MNHEY, CDR2 SVGAGI. The germline V and J ends were trimmed by 2 bases and 3 bases, with 13 bases remaining between them. The CDR3 spans 15 residues. The sample was memory (CD45RO+) CD8+ T cells from blood. The sequence came from a human donor with multiple sclerosis. The V gene is TRBV6-5, the J gene TRBJ1-2; D is unresolved. The CDR3 spells CASSYLSANHYGYTF. The CDR3 coding sequence is TGTGCCAGCAGTTACCTATCAGCGAACCACTATGGCTACACCTTC.